These T cell receptor beta chains were read from a single sample in a study of blood T cell repertoires in COVID-19. The repertoire was sequenced with immunoSEQ multiplex PCR; TCRdb's copy has only in-frame clones and lacks some. The sample lists over 130,000 clones, about four fifths occurring once. Sequenced input: peripheral blood. The receptors originated from a human donor in a cohort sampled during active COVID-19. CDR3s leave out the opening cysteine and the closing phenylalanine or tryptophan.

v_call: TRBV7-9; j_call: TRBJ2-1; cdr3_aa: ASSFRGYNEQF
v_call: TRBV9; j_call: TRBJ2-1; cdr3_aa: ASSVSRNEQF
v_call: TRBV7-3; j_call: TRBJ2-3; cdr3_aa: ASSLTGLASGGTQY
v_call: TRBV4-1; j_call: TRBJ2-7; cdr3_aa: ASSTSQGTYEQY
v_call: TRBV7-9; j_call: TRBJ2-6; cdr3_aa: ASSTRGFGSYSGANVLT
v_call: TRBV7-9; j_call: TRBJ2-1; cdr3_aa: ASSAGQSSYNEQF
v_call: TRBV20-1; j_call: TRBJ2-7; cdr3_aa: SASPGGRTHEQY
v_call: TRBV3-1/TRBV3-2; j_call: TRBJ1-2; cdr3_aa: ASSQGGQGSGYT
v_call: TRBV6-5; j_call: TRBJ1-1; cdr3_aa: ASSYRSVNTEAF
v_call: TRBV3-1/TRBV3-2; j_call: TRBJ1-6; cdr3_aa: ASSQASTGVRNSPLH
v_call: TRBV6-6; j_call: TRBJ2-7; cdr3_aa: ASSSIYEQY
v_call: TRBV6-5; j_call: TRBJ1-2; cdr3_aa: ASSKTGANYGYT
v_call: TRBV5-1; j_call: TRBJ1-6; cdr3_aa: ASSPKGQYNSPLH
v_call: TRBV10-1; j_call: TRBJ1-2; cdr3_aa: ASSDSLTYGYT
v_call: TRBV28; j_call: TRBJ2-2; cdr3_aa: ASSFLDSSATGELF
v_call: TRBV6-6; j_call: TRBJ1-2; cdr3_aa: ASSRDPLDRGFYGYT
v_call: TRBV6-5; j_call: TRBJ1-1; cdr3_aa: ASSYGRRSEAF
v_call: TRBV4-1; j_call: TRBJ2-7; cdr3_aa: ASSRSGTGISYEQY
v_call: TRBV7-8; j_call: TRBJ1-3; cdr3_aa: ASSYRGSGNTIY
v_call: TRBV5-1; j_call: TRBJ2-7; cdr3_aa: ASSLGGAGPSYEQY
v_call: TRBV25-1; j_call: TRBJ2-1; cdr3_aa: ASSRGGALYNEQF
v_call: TRBV5-1; j_call: TRBJ2-3; cdr3_aa: ASSLAPGGGESDTQY
v_call: TRBV28; j_call: TRBJ2-4; cdr3_aa: ASSSGGAERNIQY
v_call: TRBV14; j_call: TRBJ2-4; cdr3_aa: ASSHRDSSIQY
v_call: TRBV28; j_call: TRBJ2-7; cdr3_aa: ASSLPGVTYEQY
v_call: TRBV7-9; j_call: TRBJ2-7; cdr3_aa: ASSDDGTASFYEQY
v_call: TRBV7-9; j_call: TRBJ2-2; cdr3_aa: ASSLTGGSTGELF
v_call: TRBV18; j_call: TRBJ1-5; cdr3_aa: ASSPLLSGQGNYQPQH
v_call: TRBV9; j_call: TRBJ2-6; cdr3_aa: ASTRLAGGRGANVLT
v_call: TRBV7-9; j_call: TRBJ1-5; cdr3_aa: ASSLTGTGSNQPQH
v_call: TRBV15; j_call: TRBJ2-2; cdr3_aa: ATSRVPGGNTGELF
v_call: TRBV7-9; j_call: TRBJ1-1; cdr3_aa: ASSPGTSGLGTEAF
v_call: TRBV28; j_call: TRBJ1-1; cdr3_aa: ASSSHRQGGTEAF
v_call: TRBV28; j_call: TRBJ2-3; cdr3_aa: ASSSRTGAFLTDTQY
v_call: TRBV7-2; j_call: TRBJ1-2; cdr3_aa: ASSLDGYGYT
v_call: TRBV5-8; j_call: TRBJ1-1; cdr3_aa: ASSLGPDRNTEAF
v_call: TRBV6-5; j_call: TRBJ2-7; cdr3_aa: ATSRHRGPSYEQY
v_call: TRBV7-2; j_call: TRBJ1-6; cdr3_aa: ASSWRGGGDSPLH
v_call: TRBV7-9; j_call: TRBJ1-6; cdr3_aa: ASSKGQESSYNSPLH
v_call: TRBV24-1; j_call: TRBJ2-7; cdr3_aa: ATSDLRTGYEQY
v_call: TRBV3-1/TRBV3-2; j_call: TRBJ2-3; cdr3_aa: ASSQAGTEADTQY
v_call: TRBV28; j_call: TRBJ1-5; cdr3_aa: ASSFRGRGSQH
v_call: TRBV5-6; j_call: TRBJ1-2; cdr3_aa: ASSADPSEGLGYT
v_call: TRBV27; j_call: TRBJ1-1; cdr3_aa: ASSLNPLNTEAF